Described below is a single TCR beta chain sequence and its context. The antigen is not known. Amplification of TCRalpha and TCRbeta cDNA involved two nested PCRs that ran for about 16 and 10 cycles. TCRdb re-called the 5' RACE reads, yielding one record per CDR3 amino acid sequence without DNA. Its clone listing holds fewer than 450,000 distinct CDR3 sequences. The data originate from a study of monozygotic twins with inflammatory bowel disease. General study points: Among IBD patients, fewer clonotypes were shared with others than among healthy twins, especially with disease activity.

Germline V gene sequence: CDR1 DFQATT, CDR2 SNEGSKA (reference sequence). CDR3 length: 15 amino acids. V and J are TRBV20-1 and TRBJ2-1; TCRdb reports TRBD1, a call that lacks DNA to check it against. The sequence was collected from a human donor with ulcerative colitis or Crohn's disease, or a healthy co-twin of an affected twin (not recorded which). The sample comprised blood. CDR3: CSAKNPGQGFHEQFF.